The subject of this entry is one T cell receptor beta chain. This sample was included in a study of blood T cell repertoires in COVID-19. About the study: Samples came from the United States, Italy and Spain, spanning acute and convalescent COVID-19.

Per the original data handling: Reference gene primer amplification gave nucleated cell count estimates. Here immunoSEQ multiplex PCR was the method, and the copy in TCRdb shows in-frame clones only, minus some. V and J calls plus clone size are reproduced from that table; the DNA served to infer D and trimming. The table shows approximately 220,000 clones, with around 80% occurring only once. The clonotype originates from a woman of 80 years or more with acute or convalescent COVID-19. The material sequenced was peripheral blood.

CDR3 protein: CASSSPAGRDTEAFF. The CDR3 DNA sequence: TGTGCCAGCAGTTCCCCGGCAGGCAGGGACACTGAAGCTTTCTTT. The J gene is TRBJ1-1, the V gene TRBV6-5; D is perhaps TRBD1 (5 bases). The CDR3 contains 15 residues. Trimming left V 4 bases short and J 3 bases short, with 15 bases between. CDR1 MNHEY and CDR2 SVGAGI come from the germline V gene.